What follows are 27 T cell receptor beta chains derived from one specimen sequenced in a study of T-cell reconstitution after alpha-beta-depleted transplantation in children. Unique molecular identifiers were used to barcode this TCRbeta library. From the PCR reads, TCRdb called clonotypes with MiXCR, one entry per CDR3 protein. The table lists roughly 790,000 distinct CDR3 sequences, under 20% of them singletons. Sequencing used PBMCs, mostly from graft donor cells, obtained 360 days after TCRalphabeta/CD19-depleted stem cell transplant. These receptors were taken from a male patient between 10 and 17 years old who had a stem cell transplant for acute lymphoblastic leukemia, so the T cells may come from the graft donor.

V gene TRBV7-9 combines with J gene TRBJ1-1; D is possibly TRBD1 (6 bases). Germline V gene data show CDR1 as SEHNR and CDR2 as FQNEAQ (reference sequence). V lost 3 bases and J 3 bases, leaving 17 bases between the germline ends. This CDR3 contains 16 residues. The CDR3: CASSFPRDMEDTEAFF. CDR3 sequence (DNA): TGTGCCAGCAGCTTTCCCCGGGACATGGAAGACACTGAAGCTTTCTTT.

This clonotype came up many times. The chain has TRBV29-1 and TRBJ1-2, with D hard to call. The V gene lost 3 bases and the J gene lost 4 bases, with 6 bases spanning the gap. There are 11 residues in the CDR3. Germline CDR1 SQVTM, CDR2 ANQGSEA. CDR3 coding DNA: TGCAGCGTTGAGGAGATCTATGGCTACACCTTC. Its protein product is CSVEEIYGYTF.

The CDR3 region is CASSLTANSGNTIYF. Written as DNA, the CDR3 is TGTGCCAGCAGCTTAACGGCGAACTCTGGAAACACCATATATTTT. The rearrangement joins TRBV7-9 to TRBJ1-3; D ambiguous. V gave up 2 bases and J gave up 0 bases, with 8 bases separating them. The germline V gene has CDR1 SEHNR and CDR2 FQNEAQ (reference sequence). The CDR3 has 15 amino acids.

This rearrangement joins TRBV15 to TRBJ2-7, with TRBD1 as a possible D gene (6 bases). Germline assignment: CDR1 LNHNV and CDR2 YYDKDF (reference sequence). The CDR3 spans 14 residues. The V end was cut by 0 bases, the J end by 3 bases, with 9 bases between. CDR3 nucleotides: TGTGCCACCAGCAGAGATCCCAGGGGCTACGAGCAGTACTTC. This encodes CATSRDPRGYEQYF.

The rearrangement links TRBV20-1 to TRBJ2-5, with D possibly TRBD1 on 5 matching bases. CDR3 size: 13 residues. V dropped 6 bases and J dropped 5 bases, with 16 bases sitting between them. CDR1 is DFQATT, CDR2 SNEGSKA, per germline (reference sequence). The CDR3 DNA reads TGCAGTGCCCGTAGACAGATCGGCGAGACCCAGTACTTC. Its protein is CSARRQIGETQYF.

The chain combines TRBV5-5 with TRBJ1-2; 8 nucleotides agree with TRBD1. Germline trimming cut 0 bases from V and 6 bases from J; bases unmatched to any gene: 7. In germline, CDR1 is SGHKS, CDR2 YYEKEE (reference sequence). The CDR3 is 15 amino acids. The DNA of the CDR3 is TGTGCCAGCAGCTTGGATTCTCAGGGGGCGGATGGCTACACCTTC. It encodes CASSLDSQGADGYTF. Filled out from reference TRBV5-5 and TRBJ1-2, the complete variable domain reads DAGVTQSPTHLIKTRGQQVTLRCSPISGHKSVSWYQQVLGQGPQFIFQYYEKEERGRGNFPDRFSARQFPNYSSELNVNALLLGDSALYLCASSLDSQGADGYTFGSGTRLTVV.

The CDR3 sequence: CASSQQGAGQPQHF. CDR3 coding DNA: TGCGCCAGCAGCCAGCAGGGGGCGGGTCAGCCCCAGCATTTT. V is TRBV4-1 and J is TRBJ1-5; 8 bases align to TRBD1. Germline lookup yields CDR1 MGHRA and CDR2 YSYEKL. The CDR3 runs 14 residues. V shed 3 bases and J 6 bases; nucleotides not matched to a gene: 4.

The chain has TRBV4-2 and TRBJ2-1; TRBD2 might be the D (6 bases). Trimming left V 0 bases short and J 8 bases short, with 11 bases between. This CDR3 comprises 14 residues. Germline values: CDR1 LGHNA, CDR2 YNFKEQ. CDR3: CASSQEGGRDEQFF. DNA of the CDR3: TGTGCCAGCAGCCAAGAGGGGGGACGCGATGAGCAGTTCTTC.

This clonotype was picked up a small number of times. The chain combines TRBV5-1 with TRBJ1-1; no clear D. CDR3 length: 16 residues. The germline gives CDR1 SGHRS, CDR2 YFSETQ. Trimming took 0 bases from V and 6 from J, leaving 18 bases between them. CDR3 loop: CASSLATDPLGSEAFF. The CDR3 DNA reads TGCGCCAGCAGCTTGGCTACAGATCCTTTGGGCTCTGAAGCTTTCTTT.

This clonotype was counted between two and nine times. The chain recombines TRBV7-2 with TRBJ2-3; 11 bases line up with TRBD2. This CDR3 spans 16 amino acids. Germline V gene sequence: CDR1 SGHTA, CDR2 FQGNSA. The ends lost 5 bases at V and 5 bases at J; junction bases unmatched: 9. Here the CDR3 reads CASSMGLAVARDTQYF. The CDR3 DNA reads TGTGCCAGCAGCATGGGACTAGCGGTCGCCCGAGATACGCAGTATTTT.

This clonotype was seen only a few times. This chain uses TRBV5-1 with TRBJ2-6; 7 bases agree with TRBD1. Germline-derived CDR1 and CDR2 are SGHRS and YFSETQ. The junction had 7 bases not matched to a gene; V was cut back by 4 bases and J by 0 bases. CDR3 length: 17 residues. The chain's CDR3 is CASSPRDSDSGANVLTF. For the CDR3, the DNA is TGCGCCAGCAGCCCCAGGGACAGCGACTCTGGGGCCAACGTCCTGACTTTC.

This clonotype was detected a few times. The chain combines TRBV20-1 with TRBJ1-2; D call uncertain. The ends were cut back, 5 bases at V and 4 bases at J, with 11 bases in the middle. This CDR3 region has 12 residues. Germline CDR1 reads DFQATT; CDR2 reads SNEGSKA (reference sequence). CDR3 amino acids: CSAPDYAYGYTF. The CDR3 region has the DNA TGCAGTGCTCCCGACTACGCCTATGGCTACACCTTC.

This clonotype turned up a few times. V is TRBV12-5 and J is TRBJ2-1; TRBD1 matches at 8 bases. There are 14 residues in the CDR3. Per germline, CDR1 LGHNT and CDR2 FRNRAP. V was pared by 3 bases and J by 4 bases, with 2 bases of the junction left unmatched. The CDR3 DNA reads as TGTGCTAGTGGTTTAGGGACAGGTTACAATGAGCAGTTCTTC. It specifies CASGLGTGYNEQFF.

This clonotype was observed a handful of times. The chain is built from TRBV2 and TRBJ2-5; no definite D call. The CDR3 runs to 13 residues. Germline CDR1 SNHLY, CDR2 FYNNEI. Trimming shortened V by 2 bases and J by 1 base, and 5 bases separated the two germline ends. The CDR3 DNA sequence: TGTGCCAGCAGTGAATCCCTCCAAGAGACCCAGTACTTC. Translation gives CASSESLQETQYF.

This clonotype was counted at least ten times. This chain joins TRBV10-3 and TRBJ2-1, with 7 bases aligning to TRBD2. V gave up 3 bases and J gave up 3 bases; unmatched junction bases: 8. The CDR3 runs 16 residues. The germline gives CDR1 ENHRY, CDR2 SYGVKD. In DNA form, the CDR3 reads TGTGCCATCAGTGAACCCGGGGGGAGATTCTACAATGAGCAGTTCTTC. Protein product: CAISEPGGRFYNEQFF.

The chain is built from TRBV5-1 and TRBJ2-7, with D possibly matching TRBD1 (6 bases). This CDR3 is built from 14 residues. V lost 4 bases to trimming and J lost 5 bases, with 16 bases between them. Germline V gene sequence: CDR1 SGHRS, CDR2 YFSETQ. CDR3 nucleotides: TGCGCCAGCAGCCCACCACAGGGATCCCACGAGCAGTACTTC. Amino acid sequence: CASSPPQGSHEQYF.

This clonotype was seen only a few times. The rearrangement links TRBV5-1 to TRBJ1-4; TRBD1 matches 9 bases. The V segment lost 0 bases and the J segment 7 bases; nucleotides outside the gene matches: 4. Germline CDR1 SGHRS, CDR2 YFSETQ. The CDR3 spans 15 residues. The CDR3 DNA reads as TGCGCCAGCAGCTTGGAGCGGGACAGGGTTGAAAAACTGTTTTTT. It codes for CASSLERDRVEKLFF.

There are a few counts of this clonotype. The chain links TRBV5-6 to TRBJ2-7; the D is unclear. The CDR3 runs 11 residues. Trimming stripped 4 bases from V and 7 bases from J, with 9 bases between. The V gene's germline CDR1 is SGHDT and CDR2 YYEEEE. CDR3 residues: CASSLPGEQYF. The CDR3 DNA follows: TGTGCCAGCAGCCTCCCCGGTGAGCAGTACTTC.

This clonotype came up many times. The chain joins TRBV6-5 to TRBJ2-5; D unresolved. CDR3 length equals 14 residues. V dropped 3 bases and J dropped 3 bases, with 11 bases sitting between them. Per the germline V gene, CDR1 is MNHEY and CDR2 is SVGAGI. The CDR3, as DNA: TGTGCCAGCAGTTATACCGGTCCCGAAGAGACCCAGTACTTC. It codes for CASSYTGPEETQYF.

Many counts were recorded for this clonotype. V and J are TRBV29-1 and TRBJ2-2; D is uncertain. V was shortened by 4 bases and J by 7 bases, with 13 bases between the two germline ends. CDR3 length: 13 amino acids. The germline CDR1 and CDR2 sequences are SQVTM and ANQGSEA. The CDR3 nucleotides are TGCAGCGTTGGTCTCCGGATGGACGGGGAGCTGTTTTTT. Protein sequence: CSVGLRMDGELFF.

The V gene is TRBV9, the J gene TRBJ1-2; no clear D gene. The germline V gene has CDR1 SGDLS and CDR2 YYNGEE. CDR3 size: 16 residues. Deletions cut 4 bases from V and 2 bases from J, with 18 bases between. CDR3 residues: CASSPRARTENYGYTF. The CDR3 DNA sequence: TGTGCCAGCAGCCCCCGGGCCAGGACGGAGAACTATGGCTACACCTTC. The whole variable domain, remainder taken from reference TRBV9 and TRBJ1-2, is DSGVTQTPKHLITATGQRVTLRCSPRSGDLSVYWYQQSLDQGLQFLIQYYNGEERAKGNILERFSAQQFPDLHSELNLSSLELGDSALYFCASSPRARTENYGYTFGSGTRLTVV.

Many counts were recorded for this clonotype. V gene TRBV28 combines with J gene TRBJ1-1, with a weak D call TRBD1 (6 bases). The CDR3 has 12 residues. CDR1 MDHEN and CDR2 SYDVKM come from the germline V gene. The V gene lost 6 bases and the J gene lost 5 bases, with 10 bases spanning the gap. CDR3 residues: CASSRDRTEAFF. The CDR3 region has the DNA TGTGCCAGCAGCCGAGACAGGACTGAAGCTTTCTTT.

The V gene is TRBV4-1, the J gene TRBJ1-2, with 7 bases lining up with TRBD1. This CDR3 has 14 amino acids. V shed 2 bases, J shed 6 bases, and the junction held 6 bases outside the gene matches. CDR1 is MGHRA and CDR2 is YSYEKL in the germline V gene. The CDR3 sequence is CASSQYQGEDGYTF. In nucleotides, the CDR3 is TGCGCCAGCAGCCAATACCAGGGGGAGGATGGCTACACCTTC.

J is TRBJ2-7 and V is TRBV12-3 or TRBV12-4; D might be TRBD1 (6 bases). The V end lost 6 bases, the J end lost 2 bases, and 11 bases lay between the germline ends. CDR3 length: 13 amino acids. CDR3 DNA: TGTGCCAGCAGACCGGGACACCCCTACGAGCAGTACTTC. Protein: CASRPGHPYEQYF.

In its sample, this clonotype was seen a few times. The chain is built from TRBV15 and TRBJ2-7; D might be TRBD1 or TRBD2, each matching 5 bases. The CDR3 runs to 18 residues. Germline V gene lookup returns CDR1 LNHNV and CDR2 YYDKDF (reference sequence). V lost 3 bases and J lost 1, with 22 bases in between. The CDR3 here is CATSRVLPRDAISYEQYF. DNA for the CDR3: TGTGCCACCAGCAGGGTTCTCCCCCGGGACGCGATTTCCTACGAGCAGTACTTC.

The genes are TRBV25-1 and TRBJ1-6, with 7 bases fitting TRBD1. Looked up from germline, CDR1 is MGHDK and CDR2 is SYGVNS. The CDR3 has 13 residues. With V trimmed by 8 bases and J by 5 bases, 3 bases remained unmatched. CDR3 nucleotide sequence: TGTGCCAGCCGGGGACAGAATAATTCACCCCTCCACTTT. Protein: CASRGQNNSPLHF.

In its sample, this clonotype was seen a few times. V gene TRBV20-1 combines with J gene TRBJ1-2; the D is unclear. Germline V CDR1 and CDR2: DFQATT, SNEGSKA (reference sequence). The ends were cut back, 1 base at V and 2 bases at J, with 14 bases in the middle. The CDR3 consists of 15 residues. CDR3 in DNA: TGCAGTGCTAGAGCCCCTAAGTTCGTCAACTATGGCTACACCTTC. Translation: CSARAPKFVNYGYTF.